This TCR beta chain was identified in a study of shared clonotypes between healthy human individuals. Looking at the study overall: Every donor yielded three CD4 naive, three CD4 memory, two CD8 naive and one CD8 memory plate.

Only in-frame clones appear in the TCRdb table, and some are missing; sequencing was by immunoSEQ multiplex PCR. This table has some 2,500,000 clones, approximately 94% appearing once. Findings and caveats of the study: Sampling covered nothing but blood. Tissue TCR repertoires likely differ from those found in blood. Clonotype sharing among donors was expected to depend on sequencing depth.

As for this clone: Its antigen is not identified.

The CDR3 length is 16 residues. Germline values: CDR1 MGHRA, CDR2 YSYEKL. Trimming took off 1 base at V and 6 bases at J, with 17 bases between the two ends. This sequence joins TRBV4-1 and TRBJ2-3; D may be TRBD2 (6 bases). The sample was naive CD4+ T cells from PBMCs. Subset: CD45RA+ positively selected. The sequence came from a man aged 18 to 30 in good health. Some clones in this sample may be carry-over from other donors' samples. CDR3 bases: TGCGCCAGCAGCCAAGTGGTGGCGGGGTTATCTGATACGCAGTATTTT. The encoded protein is CASSQVVAGLSDTQYF.